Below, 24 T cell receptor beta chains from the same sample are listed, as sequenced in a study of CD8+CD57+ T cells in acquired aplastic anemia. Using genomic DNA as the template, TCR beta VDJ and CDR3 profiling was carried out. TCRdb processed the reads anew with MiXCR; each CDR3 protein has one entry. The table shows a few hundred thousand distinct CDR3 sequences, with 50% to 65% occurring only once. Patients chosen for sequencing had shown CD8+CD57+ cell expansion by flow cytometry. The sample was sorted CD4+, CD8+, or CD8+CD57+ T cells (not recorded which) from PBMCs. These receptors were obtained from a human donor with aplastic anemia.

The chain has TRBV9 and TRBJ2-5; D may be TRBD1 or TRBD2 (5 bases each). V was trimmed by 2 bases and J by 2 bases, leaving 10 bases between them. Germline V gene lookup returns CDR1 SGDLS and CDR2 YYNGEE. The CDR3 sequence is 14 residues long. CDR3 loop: CASSVGAKQETQYF. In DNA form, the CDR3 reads TGTGCCAGCAGCGTCGGGGCAAAACAAGAGACCCAGTACTTC.

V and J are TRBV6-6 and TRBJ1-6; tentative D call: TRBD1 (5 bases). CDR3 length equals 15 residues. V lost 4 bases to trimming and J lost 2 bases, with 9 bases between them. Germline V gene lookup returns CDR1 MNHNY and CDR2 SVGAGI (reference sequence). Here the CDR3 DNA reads TGTGCCAGCAGTTCAGGGATAACCTATAATTCACCCCTCCACTTT. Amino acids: CASSSGITYNSPLHF.

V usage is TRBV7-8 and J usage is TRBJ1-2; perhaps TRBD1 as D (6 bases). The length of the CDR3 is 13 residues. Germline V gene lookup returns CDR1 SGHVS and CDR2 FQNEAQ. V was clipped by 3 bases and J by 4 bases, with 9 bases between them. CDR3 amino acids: CASSFDRTYGYTF. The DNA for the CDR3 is TGTGCCAGCAGCTTCGACAGGACCTATGGCTACACCTTC.

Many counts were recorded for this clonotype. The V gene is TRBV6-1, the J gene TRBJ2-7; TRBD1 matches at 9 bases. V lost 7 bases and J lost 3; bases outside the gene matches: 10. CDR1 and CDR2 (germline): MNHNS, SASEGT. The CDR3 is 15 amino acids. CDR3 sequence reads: CASTIGQGLFYEQYF. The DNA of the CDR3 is TGTGCCAGCACCATAGGACAGGGGTTATTCTACGAGCAGTACTTC.

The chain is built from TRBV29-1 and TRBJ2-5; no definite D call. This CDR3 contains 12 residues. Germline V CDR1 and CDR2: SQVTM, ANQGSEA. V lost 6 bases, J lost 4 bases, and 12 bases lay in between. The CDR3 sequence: CSVGGGRETQYF. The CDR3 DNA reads TGCAGCGTAGGTGGCGGTAGAGAGACCCAGTACTTC. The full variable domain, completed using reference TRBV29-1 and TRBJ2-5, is SAVISQKPSRDICQRGTSLTIQCQVDSQVTMMFWYRQQPGQSLTLIATANQGSEATYESGFVIDKFPISRPNLTFSTLTVSNMSPEDSSIYLCSVGGGRETQYFGPGTRLLVL.

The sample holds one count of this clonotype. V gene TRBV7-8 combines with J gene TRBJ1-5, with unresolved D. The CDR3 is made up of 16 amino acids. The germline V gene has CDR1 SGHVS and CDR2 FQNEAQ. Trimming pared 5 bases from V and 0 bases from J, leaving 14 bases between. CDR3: CASSRTVSYSNQPQHF. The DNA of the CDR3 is TGTGCCAGCAGCCGGACGGTTTCTTATAGCAATCAGCCCCAGCATTTT.

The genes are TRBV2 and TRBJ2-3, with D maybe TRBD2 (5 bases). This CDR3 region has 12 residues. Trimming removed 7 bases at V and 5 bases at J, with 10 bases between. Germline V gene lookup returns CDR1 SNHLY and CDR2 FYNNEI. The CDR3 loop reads CASTNRGDTQYF. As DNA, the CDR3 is TGTGCCAGCACCAATCGGGGAGATACGCAGTATTTT.

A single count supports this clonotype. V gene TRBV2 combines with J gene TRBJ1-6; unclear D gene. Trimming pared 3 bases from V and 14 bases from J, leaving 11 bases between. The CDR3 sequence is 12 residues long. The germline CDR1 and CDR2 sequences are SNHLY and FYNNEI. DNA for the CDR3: TGTGCCAGCAGTGACCGGTTTGCAACCCTCCACTTT. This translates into CASSDRFATLHF.

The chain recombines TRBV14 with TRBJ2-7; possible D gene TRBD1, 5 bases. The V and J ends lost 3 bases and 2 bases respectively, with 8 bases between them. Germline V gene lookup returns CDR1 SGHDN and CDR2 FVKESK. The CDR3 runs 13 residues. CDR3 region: CASSHYRTYEQYF. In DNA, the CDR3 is TGTGCCAGCAGCCACTACAGGACCTACGAGCAGTACTTC.

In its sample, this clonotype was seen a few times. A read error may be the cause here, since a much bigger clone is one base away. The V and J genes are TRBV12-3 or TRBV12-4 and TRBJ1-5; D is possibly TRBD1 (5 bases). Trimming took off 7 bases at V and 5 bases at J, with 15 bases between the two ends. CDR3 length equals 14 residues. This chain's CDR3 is CASIPGTGYQPQHF. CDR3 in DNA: TGTGCCAGCATCCCCGGGACCGGCTATCAGCCCCAGCATTTT.

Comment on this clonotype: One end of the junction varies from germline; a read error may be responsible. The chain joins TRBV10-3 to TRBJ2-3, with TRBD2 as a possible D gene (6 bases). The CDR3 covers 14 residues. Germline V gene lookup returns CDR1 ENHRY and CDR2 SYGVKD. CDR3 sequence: CAISWTNPTDTRYF. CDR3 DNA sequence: TGTGCCATCAGTTGGACTAACCCCACAGATACGCGGTATTTT.

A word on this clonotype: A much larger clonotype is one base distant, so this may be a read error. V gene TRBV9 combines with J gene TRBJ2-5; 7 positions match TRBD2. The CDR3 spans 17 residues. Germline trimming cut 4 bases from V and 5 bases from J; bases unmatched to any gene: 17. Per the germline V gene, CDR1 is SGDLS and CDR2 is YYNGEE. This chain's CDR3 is CASSRVSGASSRETQYF. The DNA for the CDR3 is TGTGCCAGCAGCCGAGTAAGCGGGGCCTCATCTAGGGAGACCCAGTACTTC.

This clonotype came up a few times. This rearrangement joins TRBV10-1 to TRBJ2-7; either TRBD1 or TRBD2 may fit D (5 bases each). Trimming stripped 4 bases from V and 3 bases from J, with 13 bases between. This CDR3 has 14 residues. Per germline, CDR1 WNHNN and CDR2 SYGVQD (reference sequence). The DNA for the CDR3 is TGCGCCAGCAGTGTAGGCAGGGAGAGCTACGAGCAGTACTTC. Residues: CASSVGRESYEQYF.

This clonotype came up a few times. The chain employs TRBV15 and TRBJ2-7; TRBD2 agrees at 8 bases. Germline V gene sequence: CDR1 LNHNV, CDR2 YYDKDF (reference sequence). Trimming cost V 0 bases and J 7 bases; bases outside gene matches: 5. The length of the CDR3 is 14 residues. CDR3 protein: CATSRDAGGGEQYF. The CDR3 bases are TGTGCCACCAGCAGAGACGCGGGAGGAGGTGAGCAGTACTTC.

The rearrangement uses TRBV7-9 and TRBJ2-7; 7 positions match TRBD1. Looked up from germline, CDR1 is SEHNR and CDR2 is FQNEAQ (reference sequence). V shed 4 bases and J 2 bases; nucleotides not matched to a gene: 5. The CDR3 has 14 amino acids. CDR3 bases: TGTGCCAGCAGCTCCGAGACAGGGACCTACGAGCAGTACTTC. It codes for CASSSETGTYEQYF.

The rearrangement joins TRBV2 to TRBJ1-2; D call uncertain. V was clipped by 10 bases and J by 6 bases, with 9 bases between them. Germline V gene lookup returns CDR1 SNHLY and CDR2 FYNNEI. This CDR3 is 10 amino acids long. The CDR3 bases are TGTGCCATCCCCTACGATGGCTACACCTTC. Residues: CAIPYDGYTF.

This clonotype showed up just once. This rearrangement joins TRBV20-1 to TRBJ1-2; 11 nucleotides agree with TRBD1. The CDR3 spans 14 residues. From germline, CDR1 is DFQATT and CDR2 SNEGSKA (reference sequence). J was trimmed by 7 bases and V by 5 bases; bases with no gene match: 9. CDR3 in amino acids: CSALGGQGVPGYTF. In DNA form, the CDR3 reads TGCAGTGCTTTGGGGGGACAGGGGGTCCCTGGCTACACCTTC.

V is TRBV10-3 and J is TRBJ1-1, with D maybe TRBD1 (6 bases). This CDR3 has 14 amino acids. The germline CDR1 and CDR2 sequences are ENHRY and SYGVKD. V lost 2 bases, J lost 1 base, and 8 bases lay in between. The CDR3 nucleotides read TGTGCCATCAGTGAGGACAGGACGAACACTGAAGCTTTCTTT. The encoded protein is CAISEDRTNTEAFF.

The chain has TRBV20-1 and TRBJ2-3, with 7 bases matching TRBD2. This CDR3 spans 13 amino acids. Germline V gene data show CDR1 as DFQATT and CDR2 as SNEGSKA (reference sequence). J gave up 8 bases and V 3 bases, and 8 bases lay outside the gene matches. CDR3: CSASGGSPGTQYF. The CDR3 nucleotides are TGCAGTGCTAGCGGGGGGAGCCCCGGTACGCAGTATTTT.

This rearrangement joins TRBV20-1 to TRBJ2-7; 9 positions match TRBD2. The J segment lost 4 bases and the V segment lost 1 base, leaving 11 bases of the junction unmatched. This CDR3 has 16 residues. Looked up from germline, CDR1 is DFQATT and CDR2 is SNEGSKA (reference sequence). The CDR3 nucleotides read TGCAGTGCTAGAGCACCCCTCTGGACTAGCGTTTACGAGCAGTACTTC. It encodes CSARAPLWTSVYEQYF.

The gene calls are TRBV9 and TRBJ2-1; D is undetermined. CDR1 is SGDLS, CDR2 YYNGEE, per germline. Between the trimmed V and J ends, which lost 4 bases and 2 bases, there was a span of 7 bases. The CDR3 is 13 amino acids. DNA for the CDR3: TGTGCCAGCAGCCCAATACCCTACAATGAGCAGTTCTTC. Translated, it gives CASSPIPYNEQFF.

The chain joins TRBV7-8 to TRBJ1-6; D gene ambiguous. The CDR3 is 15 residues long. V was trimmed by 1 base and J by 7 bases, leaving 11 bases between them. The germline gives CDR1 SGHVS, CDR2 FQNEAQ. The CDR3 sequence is CASSLEGQLNSPLHF. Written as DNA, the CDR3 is TGTGCCAGCAGCTTAGAGGGTCAGCTCAATTCACCCCTCCACTTT.

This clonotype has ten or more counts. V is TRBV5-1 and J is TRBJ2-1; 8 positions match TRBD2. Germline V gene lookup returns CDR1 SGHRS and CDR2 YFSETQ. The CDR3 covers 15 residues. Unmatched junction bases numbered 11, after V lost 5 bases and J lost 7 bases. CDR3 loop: CASSFTSGALNEQFF. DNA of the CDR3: TGCGCCAGCAGTTTCACTAGCGGCGCATTAAATGAGCAGTTCTTC.

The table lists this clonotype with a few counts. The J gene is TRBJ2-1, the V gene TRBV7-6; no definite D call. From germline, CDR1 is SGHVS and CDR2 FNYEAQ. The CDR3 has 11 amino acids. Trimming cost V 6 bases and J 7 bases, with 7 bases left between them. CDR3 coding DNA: TGTGCCAGCAGGGGGTGGAATGAGCAGTTCTTC. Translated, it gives CASRGWNEQFF. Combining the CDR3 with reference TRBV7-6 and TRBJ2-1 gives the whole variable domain GAGVSQSPRYKVTKRGQDVALRCDPISGHVSLYWYRQALGQGPEFLTYFNYEAQQDKSGLPNDRFSAERPEGSISTLTIQRTEQRDSAMYRCASRGWNEQFFGPGTRLTVL.